Shown below are 10 T cell receptor beta chains from a single sample sequenced in a study of blood T cell repertoires in COVID-19. Clones were sequenced by immunoSEQ multiplex PCR, and TCRdb holds only the in-frame ones, with some missing. The table records about 48,000 clones, approximately 80% of them present only once. The sequencing input was peripheral blood. These receptor sequences come from a human donor with active or convalescent COVID-19. The donor label of this sample is uncertain.

This rearrangement joins TRBV18 to TRBJ2-7; 8 nucleotides match TRBD1. This CDR3 has 15 residues. Germline loops: CDR1 KGHSH, CDR2 LQKENI. V lost 3 bases, J lost 5 bases, and 9 bases stayed unmatched. The CDR3, as DNA: TGTGCCAGCTCACCTTTCGGACAGGGATTCGACGAGCAGTACTTC. Protein sequence: CASSPFGQGFDEQYF.

This clone was seen a handful of times. This chain uses TRBV19 with TRBJ2-1; 7 bases agree with TRBD2. Germline CDR1 reads LNHDA; CDR2 reads SQIVND (reference sequence). The CDR3 is made up of 15 amino acids. V shed 2 bases, J shed 6 bases, and the junction held 7 bases outside the gene matches. The CDR3 spells CASSIYAGVSNEQFF. In DNA, the CDR3 is TGTGCCAGTAGTATATATGCGGGAGTTAGCAATGAGCAGTTCTTC. Combining the CDR3 with reference TRBV19 and TRBJ2-1 gives the whole variable domain DGGITQSPKYLFRKEGQNVTLSCEQNLNHDAMYWYRQDPGQGLRLIYYSQIVNDFQKGDIAEGYSVSREKKESFPLTVTSAQKNPTAFYLCASSIYAGVSNEQFFGPGTRLTVL.

Worth noting for this clone: This sample also contains other DNA sequences that code for the same CDR3. The rearrangement links TRBV9 to TRBJ2-1; the match to TRBD2 covers 11 bases. Germline V CDR1 and CDR2: SGDLS, YYNGEE. The CDR3 sequence is 14 residues long. After removal of 0 bases from V and 7 bases from J, the junction contained 0 bases not matched to a gene. CDR3: CASSVGTSGNEQFF. The CDR3 coding sequence is TGTGCCAGCAGCGTAGGGACTAGCGGGAATGAGCAGTTCTTC.

CDR3 nucleotides: TGCGCCAGCACAACAGGTACCGGAAACACCATATATTTT. Translated: CASTTGTGNTIYF. The chain joins TRBV5-1 to TRBJ1-3, with D tentatively TRBD1 (5 bases). V was pared by 6 bases and J by 4 bases, with 11 bases between. The CDR3 spans 13 residues. CDR1 and CDR2 (germline): SGHRS, YFSETQ.

In DNA, the CDR3 is TGTGCCAGCAGTGAAGATAGGTGGACGGGCGGGGAGCAGTTCTTC. Its protein product is CASSEDRWTGGEQFF. V usage is TRBV6-1 and J usage is TRBJ2-1; D perhaps matches TRBD2 (5 bases). V lost 1 base and J lost 10, with 17 bases in between. CDR3 length: 15 amino acids. Germline CDR1 is MNHNS and CDR2 is SASEGT.

The chain uses TRBV5-1 and TRBJ2-1; 10 bases are shared with TRBD1. The V gene's germline CDR1 is SGHRS and CDR2 YFSETQ. V shed 5 bases and J 8 bases; nucleotides not matched to a gene: 4. The CDR3 runs to 13 residues. CDR3 bases: TGCGCCAGCAGGACGACAGGGGGCTATGAGCAGTTCTTC. Translating gives CASRTTGGYEQFF.

V is TRBV6-5 and J is TRBJ2-3; perhaps TRBD2 as D (5 bases). Germline lookup yields CDR1 MNHEY and CDR2 SVGAGI. The CDR3 contains 15 residues. The V and J ends lost 0 bases and 6 bases respectively, with 13 bases between them. The CDR3 DNA is TGTGCCAGCAGTTACTCGAAAGGACTTGCGGATACGCAGTATTTT. Amino acid sequence: CASSYSKGLADTQYF.

Points on this clone: One end of the junction is discordant with germline, which a read error may explain. This sequence joins TRBV4-1 and TRBJ2-1, with 8 bases aligning to TRBD1. This CDR3 comprises 15 residues. CDR1 MGHRA and CDR2 YSYEKL come from the germline V gene. Here the CDR3 reads CASSQGAGTGSGPLF. In nucleotides, the CDR3 is TGCGCCAGCAGCCAAGGGGCCGGGACAGGCAGCGGTCCGCTCTTC.

The sample holds a few counts of this clone. V gene TRBV5-1 combines with J gene TRBJ2-3, with 9 bases fitting TRBD1. The CDR3 has 14 residues. With 6 bases clipped from V and 3 bases from J, the junction kept 5 bases outside the gene matches. CDR1 is SGHRS, CDR2 YFSETQ, per germline. CDR3 nucleotide sequence: TGCGCCAGCACCACAGGACAGGGGACAGATACGCAGTATTTT. This sequence encodes CASTTGQGTDTQYF.

The chain carries TRBV3-1 (or the pseudogene TRBV3-2) and TRBJ1-3; D call uncertain. Germline lookup yields CDR1 LGHDT and CDR2 YNNKEL (reference sequence). The CDR3 sequence is 12 residues long. The V gene lost 4 bases and the J gene lost 1 base, with 2 bases spanning the gap. The CDR3 region has the DNA TGTGCCAGCAGCCCATCTGGAAACACCATATATTTT. This gives the protein CASSPSGNTIYF.